What follows describes a single T cell receptor (beta chain). Its antigen is not known. This record comes from a study of shared clonotypes between healthy human individuals. Sequencing used immunoSEQ multiplex PCR; TCRdb keeps in-frame clones, though not all of them. The data show 1,500,000 or so clones, less than 99% seen once. The CDR3 covers 14 residues. The V and J ends lost 4 bases and 7 bases, in that order; junction bases with no gene match: 8. Germline V gene sequence: CDR1 SGHDT, CDR2 YYEEEE. General study results and limits: Generally, naive subsets came out with larger estimated richness than memory subsets.

This chain uses TRBV5-6 with TRBJ2-7; 10 bases fit TRBD2. Sequencing was performed on naive CD4+ T cells sorted from blood. Subset given: CD45RA+ positively selected. The sequence was collected from a young man in good health. The CDR3: CASSPLAGAGEQYF. The CDR3 coding sequence is TGTGCCAGCAGCCCCCTAGCGGGAGCGGGAGAGCAGTACTTC.